One T cell receptor beta chain is described in this entry. The repertoire was sequenced with immunoSEQ multiplex PCR; TCRdb's copy has only in-frame clones and lacks some. The sample lists 350,000 to 550,000 clones, around 90% occurring once. Grouping used clinical history reported by participants in a survey and questionnaire. Germline CDR1 is WSHSY and CDR2 is SAAADI. The CDR3 sequence is 19 residues long. The trim removed 1 base at V and 2 bases at J, leaving 10 bases unmatched. This record comes from a study of blood T cell repertoires in COVID-19. Across the whole study: The cDNA or gDNA used as material had been derived from T cells, B-cell-depleted T cells, or PBMCs.

Sequencing was done on a sample of PBMCs or T cells enriched from blood (not recorded which). J is TRBJ2-3 and V is TRBV10-2; 12 bases map to TRBD2. This clonotype originated in a woman younger than 35 with acute COVID-19. CDR3 DNA: TGCGCCAGCAGTGAGTTTCCTAGCGGGAGGGCCATTATCACAGATACGCAGTATTTT. Translated, it gives CASSEFPSGRAIITDTQYF.